The present T cell receptor beta chain was sequenced within a study of T-cell reconstitution after alpha-beta-depleted transplantation in children. Study observations and caveats: From surviving recipient T cells and thymic progenitors came the high day-60 TCRbeta diversity observed in some patients. Among T cells one year after transplant, newly produced cells accounted for most counts and diversity. Where alpha-beta T cells came from about two months after transplant was reportedly several hundred expanded graft clones.

V lost 3 bases to trimming and J lost 1 base, with 7 bases between them. Germline V gene data show CDR1 as SGHTA and CDR2 as FQGNSA. The CDR3 extends over 14 amino acids. Preparation of the TCRbeta library involved a method that used unique molecular identifiers. Each CDR3 protein is one row after TCRdb ran MiXCR on the PCR reads. The data contain 300,000 to 350,000 distinct CDR3 sequences, around 20% of them singletons. A remark on this clonotype: As yet, its antigen is unknown.

This clonotype was sampled from a male patient younger than 18 who had a stem cell transplant for acute lymphoblastic leukemia, so the T cells may come from the graft donor. The chain joins TRBV7-2 to TRBJ2-1; D remains unclear. This specimen consisted of PBMCs, mostly from graft donor cells, obtained 180 days after TCRalphabeta/CD19-depleted stem cell transplant. The CDR3 nucleotides are TGTGCCAGCAGCTTCGGTTATTCCTACAATGAGCAGTTCTTC. Its translation is CASSFGYSYNEQFF. Full variable domain (rest looked up from reference TRBV7-2 and TRBJ2-1): GAGVSQSPSNKVTEKGKDVELRCDPISGHTALYWYRQSLGQGLEFLIYFQGNSAPDKSGLPSDRFSAERTGGSVSTLTIQRTQQEDSAVYLCASSFGYSYNEQFFGPGTRLTVL.